Listed here are 8 T cell receptor beta chains from one sample, sequenced in a study of T cell changes during pregnancy in multiple sclerosis. Profiling relied on immunoSEQ multiplex PCR, and the TCRdb table lists in-frame clones only, not all of them. The sample lists 30,000 to 40,000 clones; approximately 90% were seen once. Material: CD8+ T cells from peripheral blood mononuclear cells, obtained in the third trimester of pregnancy. The source is a female donor with multiple sclerosis, enrolled in a pregnancy study.

V and J are TRBV10-3 and TRBJ2-1; 16 bases line up with TRBD2. The V and J ends lost 6 bases and 6 bases, in that order; junction bases with no gene match: 11. Germline CDR1 is ENHRY and CDR2 is SYGVKD. The CDR3 contains 18 residues. DNA of the CDR3: TGTGCCATCAGGGGACTAGCGGGGGGGATCGGTAAAGGCAATGAGCAGTTCTTC. Its translation is CAIRGLAGGIGKGNEQFF.

The rearrangement uses TRBV30 and TRBJ2-7; 7 positions agree with TRBD1. This CDR3 comprises 15 residues. V lost 3 bases to trimming and J lost 1 base; unmatched junction nucleotides: 9. CDR1 is GTSNPN, CDR2 SVGIG, per germline (reference sequence). CDR3 DNA: TGTGCCTGGAGCTCTACAGGGGTTCTGTCCTACGAGCAGTACTTC. This translates into CAWSSTGVLSYEQYF.

V is TRBV29-1 and J is TRBJ2-7, with 8 bases aligning to TRBD2. Per germline, CDR1 SQVTM and CDR2 ANQGSEA. The ends lost 0 bases at V and 2 bases at J; junction bases unmatched: 3. The CDR3 length is 14 residues. CDR3 coding DNA: TGCAGCGTTGAAGAGCGGGGGGCCGCCTACGAGCAGTACTTC. It yields the protein CSVEERGAAYEQYF.

The chain employs TRBV9 and TRBJ2-5; a possible D gene is TRBD2 (7 bases). CDR3 length: 15 amino acids. Trimming stripped 3 bases from V and 5 bases from J, with 17 bases between. Germline CDR1 reads SGDLS; CDR2 reads YYNGEE. The CDR3 is CASSEEGGGRETQYF. The CDR3 DNA sequence: TGTGCCAGCAGCGAGGAGGGGGGGGGAAGGGAGACCCAGTACTTC.

The V and J genes are TRBV21-1 and TRBJ1-1; TRBD1, the D gene given by the table, was not confirmed from the DNA. TRBV21-1 is recorded as a pseudogene. The CDR3 consists of 12 residues. The CDR3 DNA follows: TGTGCCCCCTTGAGGGGGCGGACTGAAGCTTTCTTT. Encoded protein: CAPLRGRTEAFF.

The chain links TRBV4-3 to TRBJ1-2; D might be TRBD1 (5 bases). The V end lost 3 bases, the J end lost 4 bases, and 9 bases lay between the germline ends. Germline lookup yields CDR1 LGHNA and CDR2 YSLEER. The CDR3 has 13 amino acids. CDR3 loop: CASSHAGFYGYTF. Written as DNA, the CDR3 is TGCGCCAGCAGCCACGCAGGGTTCTATGGCTACACCTTC.

The chain uses TRBV28 and TRBJ2-7, with TRBD1 identical over 11 bases. CDR1 is MDHEN and CDR2 is SYDVKM in the germline V gene. V shed 3 bases, J shed 4 bases, and the junction held 5 bases outside the gene matches. There are 15 residues in the CDR3. CDR3 residues: CASSFRDRGLYEQYF. The CDR3, as DNA: TGTGCCAGCAGTTTTCGGGACAGGGGGTTGTACGAGCAGTACTTC.

The V and J genes are TRBV27 and TRBJ1-1; a weak D match, TRBD1 (6 bases). Trimming stripped 5 bases from V and 5 bases from J, with 15 bases between. In germline, CDR1 is MNHEY, CDR2 SMNVEV (reference sequence). This CDR3 is built from 14 residues. CDR3 region: CASSRLWGRTEAFF. In nucleotides, the CDR3 is TGTGCCAGCAGTCGCCTTTGGGGGCGAACTGAAGCTTTCTTT.